The clone carrying this T cell receptor beta chain has more than one count but fewer than ten. The data were taken from a study of blood T cell repertoires in COVID-19. Overall study context: In each case, the material was cDNA or gDNA derived from T cells, B-cell-depleted T cells, or PBMCs.

The assay was immunoSEQ multiplex PCR, and TCRdb's table has in-frame clones only and misses some. This sample has tens of thousands of clones; about 90% occur once, and the top ten carry roughly 13%. V was cut by 8 bases and J by 5 bases, with 18 bases left in between. CDR1 is SEHNR, CDR2 FQNEAQ, per germline (reference sequence). The CDR3 contains 14 residues. The sequence was obtained from a human donor with active COVID-19. The donor label of this sample is uncertain. V is TRBV7-9 and J is TRBJ1-1; perhaps TRBD1 as D (6 bases). The sample consisted of peripheral blood. DNA of the CDR3: TGTGCCAGCCGCAGGGGAGGCCGTGGGACTGAAGCTTTCTTT. Its protein is CASRRGGRGTEAFF.